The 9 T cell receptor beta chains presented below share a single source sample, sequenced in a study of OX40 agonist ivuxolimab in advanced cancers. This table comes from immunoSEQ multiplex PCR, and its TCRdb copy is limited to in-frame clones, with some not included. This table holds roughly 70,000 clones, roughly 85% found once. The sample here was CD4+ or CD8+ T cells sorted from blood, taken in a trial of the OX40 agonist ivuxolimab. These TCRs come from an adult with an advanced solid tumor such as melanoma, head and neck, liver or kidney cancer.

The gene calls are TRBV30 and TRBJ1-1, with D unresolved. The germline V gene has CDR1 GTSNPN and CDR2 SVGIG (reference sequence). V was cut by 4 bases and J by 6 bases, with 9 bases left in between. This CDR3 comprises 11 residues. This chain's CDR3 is CAWMWDSEAFF. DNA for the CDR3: TGTGCCTGGATGTGGGATTCTGAAGCTTTCTTT.

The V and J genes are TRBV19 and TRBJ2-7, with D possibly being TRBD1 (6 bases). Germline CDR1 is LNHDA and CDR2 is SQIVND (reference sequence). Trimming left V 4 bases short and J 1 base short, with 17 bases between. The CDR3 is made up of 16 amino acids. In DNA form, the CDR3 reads TGTGCCAGTAGTAAACCCGGACAGTCAGGATCCTACGAGCAGTACTTC. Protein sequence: CASSKPGQSGSYEQYF.

Here the CDR3 reads CASSLGGGRVQETQYF. CDR3 in DNA: TGCGCCAGCAGCCTAGGGGGGGGGCGCGTACAAGAGACCCAGTACTTC. The chain couples TRBV4-1 to TRBJ2-5; possibly TRBD2 for D (7 bases). The CDR3 contains 16 residues. Germline V gene lookup returns CDR1 MGHRA and CDR2 YSYEKL. V lost 4 bases to trimming and J lost 2 bases, with 17 bases between them.

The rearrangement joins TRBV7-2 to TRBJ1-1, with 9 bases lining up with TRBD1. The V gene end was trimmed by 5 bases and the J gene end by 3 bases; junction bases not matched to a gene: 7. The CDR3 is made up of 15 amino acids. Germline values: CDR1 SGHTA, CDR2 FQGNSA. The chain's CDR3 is CASSTTGGVYTEAFF. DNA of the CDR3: TGTGCCAGCAGCACAACAGGGGGCGTCTACACTGAAGCTTTCTTT.

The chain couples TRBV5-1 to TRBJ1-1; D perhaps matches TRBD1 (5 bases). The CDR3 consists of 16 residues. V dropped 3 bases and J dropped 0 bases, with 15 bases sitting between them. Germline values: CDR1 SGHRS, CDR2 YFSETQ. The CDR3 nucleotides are TGCGCCAGCAGCTCGGCAACAGGCCATATGAACACTGAAGCTTTCTTT. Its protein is CASSSATGHMNTEAFF.

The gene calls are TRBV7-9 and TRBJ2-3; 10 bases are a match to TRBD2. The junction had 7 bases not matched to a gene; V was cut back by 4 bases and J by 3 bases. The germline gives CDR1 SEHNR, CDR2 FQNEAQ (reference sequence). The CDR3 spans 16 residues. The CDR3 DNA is TGTGCCAGCAGCTACAACCTAGCGGGAGCGACAGATACGCAGTATTTT. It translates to CASSYNLAGATDTQYF.

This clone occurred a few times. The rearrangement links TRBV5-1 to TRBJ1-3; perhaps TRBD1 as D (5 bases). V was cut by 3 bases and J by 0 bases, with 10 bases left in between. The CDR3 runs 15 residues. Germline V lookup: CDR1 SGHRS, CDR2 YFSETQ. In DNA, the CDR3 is TGCGCCAGCAGCTCGACGGGGACCTCTGGAAACACCATATATTTT. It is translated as CASSSTGTSGNTIYF.

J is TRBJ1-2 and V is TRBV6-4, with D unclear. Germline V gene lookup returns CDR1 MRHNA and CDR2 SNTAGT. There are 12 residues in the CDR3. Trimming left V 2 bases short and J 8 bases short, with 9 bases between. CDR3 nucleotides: TGTGCCAGCAGTGACCGGACGTCCGGCTACACCTTC. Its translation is CASSDRTSGYTF.

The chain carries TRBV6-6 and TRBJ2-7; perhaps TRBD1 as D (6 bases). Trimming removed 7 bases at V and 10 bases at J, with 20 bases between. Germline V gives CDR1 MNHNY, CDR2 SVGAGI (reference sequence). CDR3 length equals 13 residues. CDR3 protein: CASTPGWGLDQYF. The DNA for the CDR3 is TGTGCCAGCACCCCGGGATGGGGGCTTGATCAGTACTTC.